The clone carrying this T cell receptor beta chain was seen a handful of times. What it binds is not known. These data belong to a study of PD-L1 blockade in urothelial cancer. Overall study context: Specimens of blood held a median count of about 140,000 T cells. Notes on the study in general: Below-median pretreatment blood TCR clonality was a predictor of better survival.

TCRdb's copy holds only in-frame clones and misses some; the assay was immunoSEQ multiplex PCR. Altogether 25,000 to 35,000 clones are present, 75% to 85% being singletons, with the ten largest covering about 3%. Time point defined: peripheral blood 6 weeks after treatment start. All patients carried locally advanced or metastatic urothelial carcinoma. Sampling of each patient yielded between 1 and 8 specimens, collected pretreatment and on-treatment. V dropped 6 bases and J dropped 6; count of bases not matched to a gene: 4. This CDR3 is built from 12 residues. From germline, CDR1 is LNHDA and CDR2 SQIVND (reference sequence).

The clonotype was recovered from a man in his 70s with urothelial cancer. Sequenced material: PBMCs, taken around atezolizumab (anti-PD-L1) treatment. This chain links TRBV19 with TRBJ1-1, with 7 bases matching TRBD1. In DNA, the CDR3 is TGTGCCAGTAGACGACAGGGAGCTGAAGCTTTCTTT. Its translation: CASRRQGAEAFF.